This T cell receptor beta chain originates from a study of identifying expanded T cells in peripheral blood. Overall study findings and caveats: Over about two and four weeks, about 15 and 19 clones changed, versus around 1.3 between replicates.

This clone has only a few counts. The target antigen is unknown. No infections or other immune events were documented during collection. Sequenced by immunoSEQ multiplex PCR; TCRdb stores in-frame clones only, minus some. The sample includes about 85,000 clones, more than 70% of them seen just once. This clonotype was sampled from a person aged 18 to 75 in good health. Sample: blood.

Here the CDR3 reads CASSLDRVYGYTF. The CDR3 DNA reads TGTGCCAGCAGCTTGGACAGGGTCTATGGCTACACCTTC. The rearrangement links TRBV5-6 to TRBJ1-2, with TRBD1 as a possible D gene (6 bases). V shed 0 bases and J shed 4 bases, with 7 bases lying between them. CDR1 and CDR2 (germline): SGHDT, YYEEEE. The CDR3 loop spans 13 amino acids.